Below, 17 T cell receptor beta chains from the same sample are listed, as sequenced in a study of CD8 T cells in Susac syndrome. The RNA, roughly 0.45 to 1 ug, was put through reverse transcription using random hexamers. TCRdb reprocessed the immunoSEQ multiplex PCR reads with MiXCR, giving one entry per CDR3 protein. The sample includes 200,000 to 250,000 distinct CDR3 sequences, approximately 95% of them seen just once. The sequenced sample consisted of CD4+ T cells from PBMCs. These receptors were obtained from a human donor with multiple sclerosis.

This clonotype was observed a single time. The CDR3 here is CASSKRGTVAGGPYNEQFF. The DNA of the CDR3 is TGTGCCAGCAGCAAGAGAGGGACGGTGGCGGGGGGGCCGTACAATGAGCAGTTCTTC. The chain combines TRBV21-1 with TRBJ2-1; TRBD2 was called by the table and not checked on the DNA. TRBV21-1 is a pseudogene segment. The CDR3 runs 19 residues.

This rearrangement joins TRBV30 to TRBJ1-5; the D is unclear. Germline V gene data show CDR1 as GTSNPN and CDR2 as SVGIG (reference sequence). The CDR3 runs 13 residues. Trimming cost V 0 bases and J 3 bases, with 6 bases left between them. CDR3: CAWSVRINQPQHF. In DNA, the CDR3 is TGTGCCTGGAGTGTAAGGATCAATCAGCCCCAGCATTTT.

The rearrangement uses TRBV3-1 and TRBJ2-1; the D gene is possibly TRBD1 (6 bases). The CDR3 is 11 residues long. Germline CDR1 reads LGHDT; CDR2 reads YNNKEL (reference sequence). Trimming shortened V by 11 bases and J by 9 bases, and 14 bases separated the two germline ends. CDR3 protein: CAGGHGGEQFF. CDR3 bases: TGTGCCGGGGGACACGGTGGTGAGCAGTTCTTC.

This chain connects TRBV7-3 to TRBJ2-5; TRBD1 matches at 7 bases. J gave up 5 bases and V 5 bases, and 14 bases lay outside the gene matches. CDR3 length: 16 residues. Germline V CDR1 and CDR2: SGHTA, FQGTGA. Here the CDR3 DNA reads TGTGCCAGCAGCCCAAGAGGGGACAGCCGCGGGGAGACCCAGTACTTC. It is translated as CASSPRGDSRGETQYF. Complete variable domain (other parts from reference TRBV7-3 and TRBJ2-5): GAGVSQTPSNKVTEKGKYVELRCDPISGHTALYWYRQSLGQGPEFLIYFQGTGAADDSGLPNDRFFAVRPEGSVSTLKIQRTERGDSAVYLCASSPRGDSRGETQYFGPGTRLLVL.

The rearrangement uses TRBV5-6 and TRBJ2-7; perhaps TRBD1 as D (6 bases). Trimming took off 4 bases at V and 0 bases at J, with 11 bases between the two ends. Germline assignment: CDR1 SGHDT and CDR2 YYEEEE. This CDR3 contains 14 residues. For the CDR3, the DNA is TGTGCCAGCAGCCTGGGGGCCGACTCCTACGAGCAGTACGTC. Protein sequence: CASSLGADSYEQYV.

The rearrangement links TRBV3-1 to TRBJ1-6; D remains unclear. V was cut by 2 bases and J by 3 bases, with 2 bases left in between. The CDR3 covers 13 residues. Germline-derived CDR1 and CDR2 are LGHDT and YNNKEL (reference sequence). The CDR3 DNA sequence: TGTGCCAGCAGCCAAATCTATAATTCACCCCTCCACTTT. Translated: CASSQIYNSPLHF.

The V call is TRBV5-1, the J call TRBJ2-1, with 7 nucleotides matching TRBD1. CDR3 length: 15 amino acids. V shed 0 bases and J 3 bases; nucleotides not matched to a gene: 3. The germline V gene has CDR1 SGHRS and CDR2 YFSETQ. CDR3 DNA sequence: TGCGCCAGCAGCTTGGACAGGGGAAACTACAATGAGCAGTTCTTC. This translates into CASSLDRGNYNEQFF.

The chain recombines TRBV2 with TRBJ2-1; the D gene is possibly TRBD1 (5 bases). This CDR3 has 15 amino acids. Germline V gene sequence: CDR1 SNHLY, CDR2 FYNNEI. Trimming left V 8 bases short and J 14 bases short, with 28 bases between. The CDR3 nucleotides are TGTGCCAGCGCTAGGGGCGAGTCGAGAGGTTGGTCGGAGTTCTTC. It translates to CASARGESRGWSEFF. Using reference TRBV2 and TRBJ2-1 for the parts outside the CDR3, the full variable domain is EPEVTQTPSHQVTQMGQEVILRCVPISNHLYFYWYRQILGQKVEFLVSFYNNEISEKSEIFDDQFSVERPDGSNFTLKIRSTKLEDSAMYFCASARGESRGWSEFFGPGTRLTVL.

For the CDR3, the DNA is TGTGCCAGCAGCTCCCCGAGGACAGGGGTAAACTATGGCTACACCTTC. Its protein is CASSSPRTGVNYGYTF. The chain carries TRBV12-3 or TRBV12-4 and TRBJ1-2; 9 nucleotides match TRBD1. The trim removed 6 bases at V and 2 bases at J, leaving 10 bases unmatched. The CDR3 consists of 16 residues.

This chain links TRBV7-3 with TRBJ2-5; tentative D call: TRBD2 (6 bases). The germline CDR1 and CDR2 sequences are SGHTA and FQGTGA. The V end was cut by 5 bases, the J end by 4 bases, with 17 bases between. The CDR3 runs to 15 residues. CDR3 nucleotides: TGTGCCAGCAGCCCCGGAGGGCCCAGAGGAGAGACCCAGTACTTC. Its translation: CASSPGGPRGETQYF.

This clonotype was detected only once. As DNA, the CDR3 is TGTGCCTTAACCCCCCGGACAGCCCTCTGGGGCTACACCTTC. Its translation: CALTPRTALWGYTF. The V and J genes are TRBV30 and TRBJ1-2; possibly TRBD1 for D (6 bases). Germline CDR1 is GTSNPN and CDR2 is SVGIG (reference sequence). CDR3 length: 14 amino acids. V was clipped by 7 bases and J by 8 bases, with 23 bases between them.

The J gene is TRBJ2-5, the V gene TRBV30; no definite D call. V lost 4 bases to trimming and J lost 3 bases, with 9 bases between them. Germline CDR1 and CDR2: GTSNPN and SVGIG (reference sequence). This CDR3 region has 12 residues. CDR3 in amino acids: CAWNIGKETQYF. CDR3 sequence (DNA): TGTGCCTGGAATATAGGCAAAGAGACCCAGTACTTC.

This CDR3 is CASSQLGTRLDTGELFF. The CDR3, as DNA: TGCGCCAGCAGCCAATTAGGAACCCGTTTGGACACCGGGGAGCTGTTTTTT. V gene TRBV4-1 combines with J gene TRBJ2-2, with D unresolved. The ends were cut back, 2 bases at V and 3 bases at J, with 16 bases in the middle. CDR1 and CDR2 (germline): MGHRA, YSYEKL. The CDR3 sequence is 17 residues long.

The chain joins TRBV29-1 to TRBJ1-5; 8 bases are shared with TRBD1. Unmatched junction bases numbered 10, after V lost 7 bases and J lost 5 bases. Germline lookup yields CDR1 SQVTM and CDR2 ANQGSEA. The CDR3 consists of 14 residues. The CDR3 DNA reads TGCAGCGCCACTCAGGGGGCGAGGGATCAGCCCCAGCATTTT. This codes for CSATQGARDQPQHF.

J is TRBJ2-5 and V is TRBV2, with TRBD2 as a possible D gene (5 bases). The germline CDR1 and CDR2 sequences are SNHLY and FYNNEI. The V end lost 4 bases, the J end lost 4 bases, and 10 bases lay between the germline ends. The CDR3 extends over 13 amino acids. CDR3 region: CASSVLGVETQYF. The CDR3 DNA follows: TGTGCCAGCAGTGTCCTGGGAGTAGAGACCCAGTACTTC.

CDR3 in DNA: TGCAGCGTTGAAGGGGGTCAGGATTATGGCTACACCTTC. Encoded protein: CSVEGGQDYGYTF. V and J are TRBV29-1 and TRBJ1-2; no firm D call. Germline CDR1 and CDR2: SQVTM and ANQGSEA. CDR3 length: 13 residues. Trimming cost V 1 base and J 5 bases, with 11 bases left between them.

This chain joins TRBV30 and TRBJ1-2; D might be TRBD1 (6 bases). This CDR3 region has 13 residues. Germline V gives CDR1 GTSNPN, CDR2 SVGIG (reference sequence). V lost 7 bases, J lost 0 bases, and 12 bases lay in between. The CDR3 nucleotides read TGTGCCTCCCCAGGGGAGTCTAACTATGGCTACACCTTC. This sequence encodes CASPGESNYGYTF.